Each of the 18 T cell receptor beta chains below was sequenced from the same sample in a study of T cell changes during pregnancy in multiple sclerosis. Data came from immunoSEQ multiplex PCR; TCRdb stores just in-frame clones and leaves some out. The sample has approximately 69,000 clones, approximately 94% seen once. The sample was peripheral blood, taken in the third trimester of pregnancy. Receptor source: a female donor with multiple sclerosis, enrolled in a pregnancy study.

The chain combines TRBV7-9 with TRBJ1-2; D is ambiguous. V was clipped by 4 bases and J by 1 base, with 13 bases between them. The germline CDR1 and CDR2 sequences are SEHNR and FQNEAQ (reference sequence). The CDR3 has 15 amino acids. The CDR3 bases are TGTGCCAGCAGCTCGGTGGCGGCCAATAACTATGGCTACACCTTC. Its protein is CASSSVAANNYGYTF. The full variable domain, its missing parts supplied by reference TRBV7-9 and TRBJ1-2, is DTGVSQNPRHKITKRGQNVTFRCDPISEHNRLYWYRQTLGQGPEFLTYFQNEAQLEKSRLLSDRFSAERPKGSFSTLEIQRTEQGDSAMYLCASSSVAANNYGYTFGSGTRLTVV.

V and J are TRBV2 and TRBJ2-3; D perhaps matches TRBD2 (6 bases). Germline V gene sequence: CDR1 SNHLY, CDR2 FYNNEI. Trimming pared 8 bases from V and 4 bases from J, leaving 16 bases between. This CDR3 has 14 amino acids. CDR3 in amino acids: CASAFTTGADTQYF. CDR3 coding DNA: TGTGCCAGCGCCTTCACGACGGGGGCAGATACGCAGTATTTT. Together with reference TRBV2 and TRBJ2-3, the CDR3 gives the full variable domain: EPEVTQTPSHQVTQMGQEVILRCVPISNHLYFYWYRQILGQKVEFLVSFYNNEISEKSEIFDDQFSVERPDGSNFTLKIRSTKLEDSAMYFCASAFTTGADTQYFGPGTRLTVL.

The chain couples TRBV7-3 to TRBJ2-3, with unresolved D. This CDR3 comprises 16 residues. The ends were cut back, 2 bases at V and 1 base at J, with 13 bases in the middle. Germline CDR1 is SGHTA and CDR2 is FQGTGA. For the CDR3, the DNA is TGTGCCAGCAGCTTATCTCGCGGTTACGGCACAGATACGCAGTATTTT. Translation: CASSLSRGYGTDTQYF. Using reference TRBV7-3 and TRBJ2-3 for the parts outside the CDR3, the full variable domain is GAGVSQTPSNKVTEKGKYVELRCDPISGHTALYWYRQSLGQGPEFLIYFQGTGAADDSGLPNDRFFAVRPEGSVSTLKIQRTERGDSAVYLCASSLSRGYGTDTQYFGPGTRLTVL.

A word on this clone: The junction differs from germline at one of its ends, possibly a read error. This chain joins TRBV30 and TRBJ2-5, with 7 nucleotides matching TRBD1. The germline V gene has CDR1 GTSNPN and CDR2 SVGIG (reference sequence). CDR3 length equals 10 residues. DNA of the CDR3: TGCAGGGGGTGTAGAGAGACCCAGTACTTC. Amino acids: CRGCRETQYF.

The chain combines TRBV18 with TRBJ2-3; 8 nucleotides line up with TRBD1. Germline lookup yields CDR1 KGHSH and CDR2 LQKENI. The CDR3 is 15 residues long. V shed 5 bases and J 3 bases; nucleotides not matched to a gene: 7. Here the CDR3 reads CASSTRTGSTDTQYF. For the CDR3, the DNA is TGTGCCAGCTCAACCCGGACAGGGAGTACAGATACGCAGTATTTT.

V usage is TRBV7-2 and J usage is TRBJ2-3; perhaps TRBD2 as D (5 bases). Germline V gene data show CDR1 as SGHTA and CDR2 as FQGNSA. The CDR3 has 12 amino acids. Trimming left V 6 bases short and J 5 bases short, with 9 bases between. As DNA, the CDR3 is TGTGCCAGCAGTAAACGGGGAGATACGCAGTATTTT. The encoded protein is CASSKRGDTQYF.

The chain combines TRBV7-2 with TRBJ2-5, with 7 nucleotides matching TRBD2. Germline trimming cut 1 base from V and 4 bases from J; bases unmatched to any gene: 12. Germline loops: CDR1 SGHTA, CDR2 FQGNSA. This CDR3 region has 17 residues. The CDR3 sequence is CASSLDASGYTGETQYF. CDR3 DNA: TGTGCCAGCAGCTTAGACGCTAGCGGCTATACGGGAGAGACCCAGTACTTC.

This clone has just a few counts. This chain uses TRBV7-6 with TRBJ2-2; 8 bases match TRBD2. Germline V gene lookup returns CDR1 SGHVS and CDR2 FNYEAQ. V lost 5 bases to trimming and J lost 4 bases; unmatched junction nucleotides: 6. CDR3 length: 15 amino acids. This chain's CDR3 is CASSLGAGGTGELFF. The CDR3 DNA follows: TGTGCCAGCAGCCTAGGGGCGGGGGGCACCGGGGAGCTGTTTTTT.

The chain has TRBV27 and TRBJ2-1, with D possibly being TRBD1 (6 bases). Trimming left V 6 bases short and J 4 bases short, with 13 bases between. The CDR3 is 14 residues long. In germline, CDR1 is MNHEY, CDR2 SMNVEV (reference sequence). CDR3 loop: CASSWTDTYNEQFF. For the CDR3, the DNA is TGTGCCAGCAGCTGGACAGATACTTACAATGAGCAGTTCTTC.

This rearrangement joins TRBV5-1 to TRBJ1-2; no firm D call. Trimming pared 7 bases from V and 1 base from J, leaving 17 bases between. This CDR3 has 15 amino acids. Germline CDR1 reads SGHRS; CDR2 reads YFSETQ. The CDR3 region is CASAFMRPLNYGYTF. In DNA, the CDR3 is TGCGCCAGCGCCTTTATGAGGCCCCTTAACTATGGCTACACCTTC.

The CDR3 region is CASSDLTPSVNQPQHF. The CDR3 region has the DNA TGTGCCAGCAGTGATTTAACCCCCTCAGTTAATCAGCCCCAGCATTTT. The chain has TRBV6-1 and TRBJ1-5; unclear D gene. The CDR3 is made up of 16 amino acids. The V end was cut by 3 bases, the J end by 4 bases, with 16 bases between. Germline CDR1 MNHNS, CDR2 SASEGT.

This chain links TRBV7-9 with TRBJ1-1; possibly TRBD1 for D (5 bases). The ends were cut back, 6 bases at V and 6 bases at J, with 8 bases in the middle. Germline CDR1 reads SEHNR; CDR2 reads FQNEAQ (reference sequence). The CDR3 loop spans 11 amino acids. CDR3 in DNA: TGTGCCAGCAGTACAGGACCTGAAGCTTTCTTT. Translating gives CASSTGPEAFF.

The V call is TRBV11-3, the J call TRBJ2-3, with a weak D call TRBD1 (6 bases). Germline V CDR1 and CDR2: SGHNT, YENEEA. Trimming left V 2 bases short and J 2 bases short, with 11 bases between. This CDR3 comprises 15 residues. The CDR3, as DNA: TGTGCCAGCAGCTTAACAGGGAGACCCACAGATACGCAGTATTTT. It specifies CASSLTGRPTDTQYF.

The genes are TRBV7-2 and TRBJ2-7; D possibly corresponds to TRBD2 (6 bases). CDR3 length: 16 residues. Germline assignment: CDR1 SGHTA and CDR2 FQGNSA. V lost 3 bases and J 3 bases, leaving 18 bases between the germline ends. This CDR3 is CASSLQPGDLSYEQYF. CDR3 DNA: TGTGCCAGCAGCTTGCAGCCGGGGGACTTAAGCTACGAGCAGTACTTC.

The J gene is TRBJ1-5, the V gene TRBV19; D call uncertain. Trimming left V 3 bases short and J 5 bases short, with 2 bases between. CDR3 size: 11 residues. Germline V CDR1 and CDR2: LNHDA, SQIVND (reference sequence). For the CDR3, the DNA is TGTGCCAGTAGTATCGATCAGCCCCAGCATTTT. Translated, it gives CASSIDQPQHF.

The gene calls are TRBV9 and TRBJ2-7; 7 nucleotides match TRBD1. The CDR3 contains 14 residues. Trimming removed 2 bases from V and 1 base from J; junction bases left unmatched: 3. Germline CDR1 is SGDLS and CDR2 is YYNGEE. This chain's CDR3 is CASSVGQASYEQYF. The CDR3 nucleotides read TGTGCCAGCAGCGTCGGACAGGCATCCTACGAGCAGTACTTC.

V gene TRBV30 combines with J gene TRBJ1-1; 11 nucleotides agree with TRBD1. Germline values: CDR1 GTSNPN, CDR2 SVGIG (reference sequence). The V segment lost 0 bases and the J segment 0 bases; nucleotides outside the gene matches: 15. This CDR3 has 20 residues. The CDR3 spells CAWSVPDRGPGVPMNTEAFF. CDR3 in DNA: TGTGCCTGGAGTGTACCGGACAGGGGGCCAGGGGTACCCATGAACACTGAAGCTTTCTTT.

This chain connects TRBV5-1 to TRBJ1-2; 9 positions match TRBD1. Germline CDR1 and CDR2: SGHRS and YFSETQ. The CDR3 loop spans 15 amino acids. V was clipped by 3 bases and J by 6 bases; unmatched bases: 9. CDR3 amino acids: CASSSPGQGQDGYTF. CDR3 nucleotide sequence: TGCGCCAGCAGCTCCCCGGGACAGGGACAGGATGGCTACACCTTC. The full variable domain, with the rest looked up from reference TRBV5-1 and TRBJ1-2, is KAGVTQTPRYLIKTRGQQVTLSCSPISGHRSVSWYQQTPGQGLQFLFEYFSETQRNKGNFPGRFSGRQFSNSRSEMNVSTLELGDSALYLCASSSPGQGQDGYTFGSGTRLTVV.